The clone carrying this TCR beta chain was seen only a few times. Germline V lookup: CDR1 SGHRS, CDR2 YFSETQ. The V end lost 3 bases, the J end lost 3 bases, and 9 bases lay between the germline ends. The CDR3 spans 14 residues. This sample is part of a study of blood T cell repertoires in COVID-19. For the study at large: Samples taken during acute and convalescent COVID-19 were collected in the United States, Italy and Spain.

Assay: immunoSEQ multiplex PCR; the TCRdb copy retains only in-frame clones and omits some. The sample has about 150,000 clones, 76% seen once; the top ten hold less than 4.5%. The sequenced material came from peripheral blood. The V gene is TRBV5-1, the J gene TRBJ2-2, with D possibly matching TRBD1 (5 bases). This receptor was obtained from a woman over 75 with acute or convalescent COVID-19. The CDR3 region is CASSSQVYTGELFF. CDR3 DNA: TGCGCCAGCAGCTCACAGGTTTACACCGGGGAGCTGTTTTTT.